Included here is one TCR beta chain sequence, with context. Its cognate antigen is unknown. Clones were sequenced by immunoSEQ multiplex PCR, and TCRdb holds only the in-frame ones, with some missing. Here the sample spans about 44,000 clones, less than 85% being singletons. This sample is part of a study of memory CD4+ T cells and cytomegalovirus serostatus. Study conclusions and caveats: About 40% of the roughly 150 known CMV-associated TCRbeta sequences appeared in CD4+ memory. Suggested: most of the CMV-linked TCR signature lies in CD4+ memory cells.

CDR3 length: 15 amino acids. V lost 1 base and J lost 4; bases outside the gene matches: 7. Per germline, CDR1 SGHVS and CDR2 FQNEAQ. The sort gate was single viable CD3+CD4+CD8-CD45RO+ cells for memory CD4+ T cells. Serum IgG to CMV pp150, pp28, p38 and p52 defined serostatus. The sequenced sample was memory CD4+ T cells from blood. V usage is TRBV7-8 and J usage is TRBJ2-7; 7 bases map to TRBD1. This TCR came from an adult in good health and CMV-seronegative. In DNA form, the CDR3 reads TGTGCCAGCAGCTTAGACAGGGGCGGTAGGTACGAGCAGTACTTC. Encoded protein: CASSLDRGGRYEQYF.